The rows below give T cell receptor beta chains drawn from one sample of a study of blood T cell repertoires in COVID-19. The data were produced by immunoSEQ multiplex PCR, yet TCRdb's version contains in-frame clones alone and is incomplete. This sample has about 73,000 clones, with roughly 89% found just once. Specimen: peripheral blood. All receptors come from a man older than 75 with acute or convalescent COVID-19. Both conserved end residues are part of each CDR3. The D gene is left open where the match is weak. A row's size may be missing; if present it is once, few, many or a size class.

d_gene,v_gene,j_gene,abundance,CDR3nt,CDR3aa
TRBD1,TRBV6-5,TRBJ1-2,NA,TGTGCCAGCAGGGCCGGGACAGTAGTCTATGGCTACACCTTC,CASRAGTVVYGYTF
TRBD1,TRBV28,TRBJ1-6,NA,TGTGCCAGCAGTCCCATCCTCACAGACAGGGATAATTCACCCCTCCACTTT,CASSPILTDRDNSPLHF
NA,TRBV19,TRBJ1-3,NA,TGTGCCAGTAGTCCGGACAGTGGAAACACCATATATTTT,CASSPDSGNTIYF
NA,TRBV4-1,TRBJ2-1,NA,TGCGCCAGCAGCCTTTCAGGGGTGCTCTCCTACAATGAGCAGTTCTTC,CASSLSGVLSYNEQFF
NA,TRBV3-1/TRBV3-2,TRBJ2-6,NA,TGTGCCAGCAGCCAAGTCTCGTCCGGGTACTCTGGGGCCAACGTCCTGACTTTC,CASSQVSSGYSGANVLTF
NA,TRBV5-1,TRBJ2-1,NA,TGCGCCAGCAACCCTAGCCAATCTTACAATGAGCAGTTCTTC,CASNPSQSYNEQFF
NA,TRBV18,TRBJ1-1,NA,TGTGCCAGCTCACCACCCACGGGAGGGGGGAACACTGAAGCTTTCTTT,CASSPPTGGGNTEAFF
NA,TRBV9,TRBJ2-3,NA,TGTGCCAGCAGCCGGGTAACCCTAGATACGCAGTATTTT,CASSRVTLDTQYF
NA,TRBV5-1,TRBJ2-3,NA,TGCGCCAGCAGCCTCCCCAGACAGTTAGAAACAGATACGCAGTATTTT,CASSLPRQLETDTQYF
NA,TRBV18,TRBJ2-1,NA,TGTGCCAGCTCACCAAAGCTCGGGGGAGAGGATGAGCAGTTCTTC,CASSPKLGGEDEQFF
NA,TRBV11-2,TRBJ2-7,NA,TGTGCCAGCAGCTTAACGGGTGGCTCCTACGAGCAGTACTTC,CASSLTGGSYEQYF
NA,TRBV2,TRBJ2-7,NA,TGTGCCAGCACCCGGGACTCGGGGGACGAGCAGTACTTC,CASTRDSGDEQYF
NA,TRBV24-1,TRBJ2-5,NA,TGTGCCACCAGTGGAGGGGGGGCCGGGGAGACCCAGTACTTC,CATSGGGAGETQYF
NA,TRBV18,TRBJ1-2,NA,TGTGCCAGCTCACCACCCAGTTTCCCTAACTATGGCTACACCTTC,CASSPPSFPNYGYTF
TRBD1,TRBV2,TRBJ2-5,NA,TGTGCCAGCAGGGACAGGGGGCTTCAAGAGACCCAGTACTTC,CASRDRGLQETQYF
TRBD2,TRBV7-2,TRBJ2-1,NA,TGTGCCAGCAGCTCGGGACTAGCGGGGGGCGAACTTTACAATGAGCAGTTCTTC,CASSSGLAGGELYNEQFF
TRBD2,TRBV2,TRBJ2-7,NA,TGTGCCAGCACCCGACTAGCGGGAGCCTACGAGCAGTACTTC,CASTRLAGAYEQYF
TRBD1,TRBV24-1,TRBJ2-5,NA,TGTGCCACCAGTGATCCCCAGGGGGCCGGAGAGACCCAGTACTTC,CATSDPQGAGETQYF
TRBD1,TRBV6-1,TRBJ1-6,NA,TGTGCCAGCAGTGAAATGTGGCAGGGGGCAAAATCACCCCTCCACTTT,CASSEMWQGAKSPLHF
NA,TRBV2,TRBJ1-3,NA,TGTGCCAGCAGTGAAGTGGGGGGCTCTGGAAACACCATATATTTT,CASSEVGGSGNTIYF
NA,TRBV6-1,TRBJ1-1,NA,TGTGCCAGCAGTGAGTTTCAGATTCTTAACACTGAAGCTTTCTTT,CASSEFQILNTEAFF
NA,TRBV3-1/TRBV3-2,TRBJ1-4,NA,TGTGCCAGCAGCCAAGGCGGGACTCAGAGCGAAAAACTGTTTTTT,CASSQGGTQSEKLFF
NA,TRBV25-1,TRBJ1-4,NA,TGTGCCAGCAGTGACACTGCAACTAATGAAAAACTGTTTTTT,CASSDTATNEKLFF
NA,TRBV5-1,TRBJ1-6,NA,TGCGCCAGCAGCGTGACAGATAATTCACCCCTCCACTTT,CASSVTDNSPLHF
TRBD1,TRBV6-5,TRBJ1-1,NA,TGTGCCAGCAGTCCCTTAGGGGGCCGGAACACTGAAGCTTTCTTT,CASSPLGGRNTEAFF
NA,TRBV19,TRBJ1-5,NA,TGTGCCAGTAACGAGGGAGAGGGAACTCAGCCCCAGCATTTT,CASNEGEGTQPQHF
NA,TRBV2,TRBJ1-4,NA,TGTGCCAGCAGTGATAGAGCAACTAATGAAAAACTGTTTTTT,CASSDRATNEKLFF
NA,TRBV30,TRBJ1-2,NA,TGTGCCTGGGTCCCCCTATCAGGCTATGGCTACACCTTC,CAWVPLSGYGYTF
NA,TRBV7-2,TRBJ1-6,NA,TGTGCCAGCAGCCTACCAAGGGGCGGGAATCGTTCACCCCTCCACTTT,CASSLPRGGNRSPLHF
TRBD1,TRBV7-8,TRBJ2-7,once,TGTGCCAGCAGCCCGGGCCCCGGGACAGGGACGGATGAGCAGTACTTC,CASSPGPGTGTDEQYF
NA,TRBV19,TRBJ2-3,NA,TGTGCCAGTGACGGAGGGCCGATGAATACGCAGTATTTT,CASDGGPMNTQYF
TRBD1,TRBV9,TRBJ1-5,NA,TGTGCCAGCAGCGTAGGACAGGGCACTCAGCCCCAGCATTTT,CASSVGQGTQPQHF
NA,TRBV19,TRBJ2-7,NA,TGTGCCAGTAGGGGAACCGGGACACTCTCCTACGAGCAGTACTTC,CASRGTGTLSYEQYF
TRBD1,TRBV10-3,TRBJ1-1,NA,TGTGCCATCAGAGGGACAGAGAACACTGAAGCTTTCTTT,CAIRGTENTEAFF
NA,TRBV18,TRBJ2-1,few,TGTGCCAGCTCACCACTAGGAGGGGAATACAATGAGCAGTTCTTC,CASSPLGGEYNEQFF
NA,TRBV30,TRBJ1-2,NA,TGTGCCTGGAGTCAAACAGGGACCAGCGGCTACACCTTC,CAWSQTGTSGYTF
NA,TRBV5-1,TRBJ1-3,NA,TGCGCCAGCAGCTTACAACAGCTTTCGTCTGGAAACACCATATATTTT,CASSLQQLSSGNTIYF
TRBD2,TRBV5-1,TRBJ2-1,NA,TGCGCCAGCAGCTTGGCAGCGGGAGCGGGTGAGCAGTTCTTC,CASSLAAGAGEQFF
TRBD1,TRBV5-1,TRBJ1-2,NA,TGCGCCAGCAGCCACGGGACAGACTATGGCTACACCTTC,CASSHGTDYGYTF
NA,TRBV4-1,TRBJ1-1,NA,TGCGCCAGCAGCCAAGATGTAAGCCGGGACATAAGGGGGGAAGCTTTCTTT,CASSQDVSRDIRGEAFF
TRBD2,TRBV4-2,TRBJ2-7,NA,TGTGCCAGCAGCCAAGATCTAGCGGGAGTCCTGTACTTC,CASSQDLAGVLYF
NA,TRBV25-1,TRBJ1-1,NA,TGTGCCAGCCGCCGGGACCCTGGAGGGACTGAAGCTTTCTTT,CASRRDPGGTEAFF
TRBD2,TRBV5-1,TRBJ2-7,NA,TGCGCCAGCAGCTTAGGCAGCGGGGGGCCGTACGAGCAGTACTTC,CASSLGSGGPYEQYF
TRBD2,TRBV5-1,TRBJ2-2,NA,TGCGCCAGCAGCTTGGGACTAGCGGGAGGCACGAACAGGAACACCGGGGAGCTGTTTTTT,CASSLGLAGGTNRNTGELFF
TRBD1,TRBV5-1,TRBJ1-5,NA,TGCGCCAGCAGCTTGGATGGTACAGGGGGAAACAATCAGCCCCAGCATTTT,CASSLDGTGGNNQPQHF
TRBD1,TRBV29-1,TRBJ1-1,NA,TGCAGCGCCGTAGCAGGGGGTGGAACTGAAGCTTTCTTT,CSAVAGGGTEAFF
NA,TRBV6-6,TRBJ2-2,NA,TGTGCCAGCAGTTACCACCGGGGGAGGCCCGGGGAGCTGTTTTTT,CASSYHRGRPGELFF
NA,TRBV28,TRBJ2-4,NA,TGTGCCAGCAGTTCAGGGGACAAAAACATTCAGTACTTC,CASSSGDKNIQYF
NA,TRBV9,TRBJ1-2,NA,TGTGCCAGCAGCGTAGAGGGGCGAGGACCACTGGGCTACACCTTC,CASSVEGRGPLGYTF
TRBD1,TRBV12-3/TRBV12-4,TRBJ1-5,few,TGTGCCAGCAGTCCAGGGGGACACCAGCCCCAGCATTTT,CASSPGGHQPQHF
TRBD1,TRBV29-1,TRBJ2-3,NA,TGCAGCGTTGAGGTAACAGGGGGCTTACCCACAGATACGCAGTATTTT,CSVEVTGGLPTDTQYF
NA,TRBV20-1,TRBJ1-2,NA,TGCAGTGCTAGGGGGGCGCGGGGCTACACCTTC,CSARGARGYTF
NA,TRBV4-1,TRBJ2-1,NA,TGCGCCAGCAGCCAAGGTAATAGTGGTTCGGGGGAGCAGTTCTTC,CASSQGNSGSGEQFF
NA,TRBV7-9,TRBJ1-5,NA,TGTGCCAGCAGCTATCCCTATCGGGGGCATTTT,CASSYPYRGHF
NA,TRBV11-1,TRBJ1-1,NA,TGTGCCAGCAGCCCGAGGTACAGGGCATTTACTGAAGCTTTCTTT,CASSPRYRAFTEAFF
NA,TRBV30,TRBJ1-2,NA,TGTGCCTGGAGAGGGCAGGGGACGACCGGCTACACCTTC,CAWRGQGTTGYTF
NA,TRBV10-3,TRBJ1-2,NA,TGTGCCATCAGTGTAGGTTTGGGAGACTATGGCTACACCTTC,CAISVGLGDYGYTF